The 7 T cell receptor beta chains given below trace back to one sample, sequenced in a study of T cell responses to AZD1222 COVID-19 vaccine. The method was immunoSEQ multiplex PCR; TCRdb's version includes in-frame clones alone and lacks a portion of them. The data hold roughly 120,000 clones, with 85% to 95% observed a single time. The material sequenced was peripheral blood, taken 28 days after the second AZD1222 dose. The receptors were sampled from an adult who received the AZD1222 COVID-19 vaccine.

The chain is built from TRBV9 and TRBJ2-7; D gene unclear. V lost 3 bases, J lost 0 bases, and 7 bases lay in between. The germline V gene encodes CDR1 SGDLS and CDR2 YYNGEE. The CDR3 has 13 residues. As DNA, the CDR3 is TGTGCCAGCAGCGCTTGGGGCTCCTACGAGCAGTACTTC. Translation: CASSAWGSYEQYF.

The chain combines TRBV5-5 with TRBJ2-5; D not resolved. The germline V and J ends were trimmed by 5 bases and 1 base, with 9 bases remaining between them. Looked up from germline, CDR1 is SGHKS and CDR2 is YYEKEE (reference sequence). This CDR3 has 13 amino acids. DNA of the CDR3: TGTGCCAGCAGTGCGACAAGCCAAGAGACCCAGTACTTC. This sequence encodes CASSATSQETQYF.

V is TRBV7-8 and J is TRBJ1-5, with a tentative D call TRBD1 (5 bases). Germline CDR1 reads SGHVS; CDR2 reads FQNEAQ. V dropped 2 bases and J dropped 4 bases, with 18 bases sitting between them. The CDR3 runs 17 residues. CDR3 loop: CASSLLSGRVGNQPQHF. CDR3 bases: TGTGCCAGCAGCTTACTCTCGGGCAGGGTAGGTAATCAGCCCCAGCATTTT.

Here the CDR3 reads CASSFYRGTEAFF. The CDR3 region has the DNA TGTGCCAGCAGCTTTTATAGGGGAACTGAAGCTTTCTTT. The chain uses TRBV5-4 and TRBJ1-1, with D maybe TRBD1 (5 bases). Germline CDR1 SGHNT, CDR2 YYREEE (reference sequence). Trimming removed 2 bases at V and 5 bases at J, with 10 bases between. The CDR3 contains 13 residues.

The chain has TRBV28 and TRBJ2-5; D is unresolved. The CDR3 consists of 14 residues. Germline CDR1 MDHEN, CDR2 SYDVKM. The V and J ends lost 3 bases and 3 bases respectively, with 11 bases between them. The CDR3 DNA follows: TGTGCCAGCAGTTTTCGAGTGATAAAAGAGACCCAGTACTTC. Translated: CASSFRVIKETQYF.

In its sample, this clone was seen once. The chain uses TRBV29-1 and TRBJ2-2, with D possibly being TRBD2 (6 bases). The CDR3 is 16 residues long. Germline lookup yields CDR1 SQVTM and CDR2 ANQGSEA. V was pared by 6 bases and J by 0 bases, with 17 bases between. Here the CDR3 reads CSVGGTSFANTGELFF. DNA of the CDR3: TGCAGCGTCGGAGGGACCAGCTTCGCGAACACCGGGGAGCTGTTTTTT.

The rearrangement joins TRBV30 to TRBJ1-5; D may be TRBD1 (5 bases). This CDR3 comprises 13 residues. The V and J ends lost 5 bases and 5 bases respectively, with 13 bases between them. Germline V CDR1 and CDR2: GTSNPN, SVGIG (reference sequence). CDR3 in amino acids: CAWGRQQDQPQHF. In nucleotides, the CDR3 is TGTGCCTGGGGGAGACAGCAAGATCAGCCCCAGCATTTT.